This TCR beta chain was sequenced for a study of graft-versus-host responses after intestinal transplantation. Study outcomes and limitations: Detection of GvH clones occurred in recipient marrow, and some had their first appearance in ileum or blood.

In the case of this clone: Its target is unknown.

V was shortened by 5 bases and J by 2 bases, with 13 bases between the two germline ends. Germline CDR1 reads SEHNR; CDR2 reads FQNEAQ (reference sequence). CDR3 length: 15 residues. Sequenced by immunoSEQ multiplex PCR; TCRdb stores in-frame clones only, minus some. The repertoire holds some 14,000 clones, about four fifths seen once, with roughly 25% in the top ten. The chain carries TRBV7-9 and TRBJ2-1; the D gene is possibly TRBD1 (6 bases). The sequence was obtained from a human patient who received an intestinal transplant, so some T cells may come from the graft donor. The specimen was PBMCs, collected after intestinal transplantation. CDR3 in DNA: TGTGCCAGCAGCCCCAGGGGAATCCCCTACAATGAGCAGTTCTTC. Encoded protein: CASSPRGIPYNEQFF.